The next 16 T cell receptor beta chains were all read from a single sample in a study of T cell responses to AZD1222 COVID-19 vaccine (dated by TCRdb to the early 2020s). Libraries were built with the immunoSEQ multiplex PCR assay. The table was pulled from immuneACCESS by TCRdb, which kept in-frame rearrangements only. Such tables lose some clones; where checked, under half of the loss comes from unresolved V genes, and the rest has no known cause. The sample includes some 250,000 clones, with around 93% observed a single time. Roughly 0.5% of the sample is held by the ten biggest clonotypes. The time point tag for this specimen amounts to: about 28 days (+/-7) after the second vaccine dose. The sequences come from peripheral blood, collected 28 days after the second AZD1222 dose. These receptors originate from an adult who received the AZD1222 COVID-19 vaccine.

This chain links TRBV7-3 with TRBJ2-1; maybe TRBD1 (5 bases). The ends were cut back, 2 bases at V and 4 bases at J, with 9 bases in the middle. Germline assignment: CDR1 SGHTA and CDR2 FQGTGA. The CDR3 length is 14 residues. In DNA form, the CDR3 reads TGTGCCAGCAGCTTACTAGGGGAATACAATGAGCAGTTCTTC. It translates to CASSLLGEYNEQFF.

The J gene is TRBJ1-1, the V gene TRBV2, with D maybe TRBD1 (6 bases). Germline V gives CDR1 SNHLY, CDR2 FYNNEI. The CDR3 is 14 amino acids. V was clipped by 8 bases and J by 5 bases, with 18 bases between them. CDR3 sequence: CASLNGGAETEAFF. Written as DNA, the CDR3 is TGTGCCAGCTTGAATGGGGGCGCGGAGACTGAAGCTTTCTTT.

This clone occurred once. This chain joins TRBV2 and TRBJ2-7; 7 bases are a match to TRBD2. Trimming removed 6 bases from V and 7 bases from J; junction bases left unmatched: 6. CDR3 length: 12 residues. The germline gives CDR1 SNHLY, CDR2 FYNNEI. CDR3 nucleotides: TGTGCCAGCAGGTGGGAGGGTCGGGAGCAGTACTTC. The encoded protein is CASRWEGREQYF.

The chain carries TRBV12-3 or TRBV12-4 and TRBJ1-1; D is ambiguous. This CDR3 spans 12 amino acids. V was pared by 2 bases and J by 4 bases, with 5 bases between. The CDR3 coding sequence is TGTGCCAGCAGTTTATACTCCACTGAAGCTTTCTTT. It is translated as CASSLYSTEAFF.

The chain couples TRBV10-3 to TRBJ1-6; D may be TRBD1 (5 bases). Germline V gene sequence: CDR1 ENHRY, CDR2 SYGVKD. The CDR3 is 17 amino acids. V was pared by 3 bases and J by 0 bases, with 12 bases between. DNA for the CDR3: TGTGCCATCAGTGACGGGGCGGCCGGCTCCTATAATTCACCCCTCCACTTT. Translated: CAISDGAAGSYNSPLHF.

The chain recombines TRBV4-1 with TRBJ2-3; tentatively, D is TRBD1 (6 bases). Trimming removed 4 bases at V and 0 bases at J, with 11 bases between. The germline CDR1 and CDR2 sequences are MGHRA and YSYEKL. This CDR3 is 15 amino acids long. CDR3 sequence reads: CASSRRTESTDTQYF. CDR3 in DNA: TGCGCCAGCAGCCGACGGACAGAGAGCACAGATACGCAGTATTTT.

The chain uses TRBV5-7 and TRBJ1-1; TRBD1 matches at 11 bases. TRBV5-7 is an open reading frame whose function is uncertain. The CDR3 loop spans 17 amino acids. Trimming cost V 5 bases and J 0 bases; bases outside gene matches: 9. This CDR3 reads CASSRDRGGKMNTEAFF. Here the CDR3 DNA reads TGTGCCAGCAGTCGGGACAGGGGGGGAAAGATGAACACTGAAGCTTTCTTT.

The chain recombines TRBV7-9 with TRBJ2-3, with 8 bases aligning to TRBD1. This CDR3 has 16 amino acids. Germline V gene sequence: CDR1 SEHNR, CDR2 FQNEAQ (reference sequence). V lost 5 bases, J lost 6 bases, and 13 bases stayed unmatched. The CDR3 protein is CASSIRTGSISDTQYF. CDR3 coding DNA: TGTGCCAGCAGCATCCGGACAGGGAGTATTTCGGATACGCAGTATTTT.

In DNA form, the CDR3 reads TGTGCCAGCAGTGGGACTGAAGCTTTCTTT. Its protein is CASSGTEAFF. The chain joins TRBV25-1 to TRBJ1-1; D not resolved. This CDR3 comprises 10 residues. CDR1 and CDR2 (germline): MGHDK, SYGVNS. The germline V and J ends were trimmed by 4 bases and 5 bases, with 2 bases remaining between them.

CDR3 loop: CASSSLRGGPFQYF. As DNA, the CDR3 is TGTGCCAGCAGCTCCCTAAGGGGGGGGCCGTTTCAGTACTTC. The chain uses TRBV11-2 and TRBJ2-7; possible D gene TRBD2, 7 bases. CDR1 is SGHAT, CDR2 FQNNGV, per germline. The germline V and J ends were trimmed by 4 bases and 10 bases, with 20 bases remaining between them. This CDR3 is 14 amino acids long.

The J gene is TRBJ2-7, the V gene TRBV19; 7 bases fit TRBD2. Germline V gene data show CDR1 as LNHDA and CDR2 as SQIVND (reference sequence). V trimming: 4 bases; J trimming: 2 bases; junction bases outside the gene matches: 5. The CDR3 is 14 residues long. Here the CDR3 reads CASSTTSRTYEQYF. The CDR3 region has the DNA TGTGCCAGTAGTACGACTAGCAGAACCTACGAGCAGTACTTC.

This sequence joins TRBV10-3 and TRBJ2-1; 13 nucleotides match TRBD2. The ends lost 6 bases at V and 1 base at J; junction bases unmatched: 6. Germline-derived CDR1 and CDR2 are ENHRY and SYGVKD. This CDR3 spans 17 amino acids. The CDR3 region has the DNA TGTGCCATCAGAGGACTAGCGGGAGACAGTTCCTACAATGAGCAGTTCTTC. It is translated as CAIRGLAGDSSYNEQFF.

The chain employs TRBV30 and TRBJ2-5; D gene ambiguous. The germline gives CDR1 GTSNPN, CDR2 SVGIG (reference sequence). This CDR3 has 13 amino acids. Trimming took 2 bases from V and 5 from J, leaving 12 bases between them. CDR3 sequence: CAWSTGRAETQYF. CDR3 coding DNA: TGTGCCTGGAGTACCGGACGAGCGGAGACCCAGTACTTC. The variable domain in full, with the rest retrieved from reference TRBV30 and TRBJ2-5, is SQTIHQWPATLVQPVGSPLSLECTVEGTSNPNLYWYRQAAGRGLQLLFYSVGIGQISSEVPQNLSASRPQDRQFILSSKKLLLSDSGFYLCAWSTGRAETQYFGPGTRLLVL.

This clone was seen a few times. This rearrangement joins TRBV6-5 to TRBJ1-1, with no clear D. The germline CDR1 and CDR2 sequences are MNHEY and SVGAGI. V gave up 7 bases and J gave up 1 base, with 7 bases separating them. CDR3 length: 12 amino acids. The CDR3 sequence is CASTGRNTEAFF. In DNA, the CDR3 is TGTGCCAGCACCGGACGGAACACTGAAGCTTTCTTT.

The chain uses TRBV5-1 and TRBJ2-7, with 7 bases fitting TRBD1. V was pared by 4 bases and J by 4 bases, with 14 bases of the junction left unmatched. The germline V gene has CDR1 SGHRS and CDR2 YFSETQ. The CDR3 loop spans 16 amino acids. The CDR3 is CASSTYRGAWEYEQYF. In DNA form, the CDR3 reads TGCGCCAGCAGCACGTACAGGGGCGCTTGGGAGTACGAGCAGTACTTC.

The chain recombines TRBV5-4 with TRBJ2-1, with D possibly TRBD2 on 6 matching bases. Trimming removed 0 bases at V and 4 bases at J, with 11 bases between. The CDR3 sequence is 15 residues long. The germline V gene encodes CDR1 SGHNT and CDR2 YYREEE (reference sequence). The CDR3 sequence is CASSLDGGGYNEQFF. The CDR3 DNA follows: TGTGCCAGCAGCTTGGATGGAGGAGGGTACAATGAGCAGTTCTTC.